The 9 T cell receptor beta chains below all came from one sample that was sequenced in a study of blood T cell repertoires in COVID-19. The table came from immunoSEQ multiplex PCR; TCRdb's copy has only in-frame clones and leaves some out. This table holds about 480,000 clones, approximately 90% found once. Sequencing was carried out using peripheral blood. Source of these receptors: a woman in her twenties or thirties with acute or convalescent COVID-19.

The V call is TRBV5-5, the J call TRBJ1-2, with D unresolved. Germline V gives CDR1 SGHKS, CDR2 YYEKEE (reference sequence). With 0 bases removed from V and 7 bases from J, the gap between germline ends came to 13 bases. This CDR3 is built from 14 residues. CDR3 DNA sequence: TGTGCCAGCAGCTTGGGACACCTCGACGGTGGCTACACCTTC. Translated: CASSLGHLDGGYTF.

CDR3 residues: CASSLVSSRDYEQYF. DNA for the CDR3: TGTGCCAGCAGCTTAGTCTCCAGTCGTGACTACGAGCAGTACTTC. This sequence joins TRBV7-2 and TRBJ2-7, with D hard to call. This CDR3 is built from 15 residues. CDR1 is SGHTA, CDR2 FQGNSA, per germline. V was clipped by 1 base and J by 3 bases, with 13 bases between them.

The rearrangement joins TRBV4-1 to TRBJ1-6, with 9 bases that match TRBD1. CDR1 is MGHRA and CDR2 is YSYEKL in the germline V gene. The J segment lost 9 bases and the V segment lost 4 bases, leaving 13 bases of the junction unmatched. This CDR3 comprises 17 residues. CDR3 nucleotides: TGCGCCAGCAGCCCGACCCGGGACAGGGACCCACGTTCACCCCTCCACTTT. It translates to CASSPTRDRDPRSPLHF.

This clone was found once. V gene TRBV7-9 combines with J gene TRBJ2-3; D possibly corresponds to TRBD2 (5 bases). Germline V lookup: CDR1 SEHNR, CDR2 FQNEAQ (reference sequence). CDR3 length equals 14 residues. Trimming stripped 2 bases from V and 10 bases from J, with 16 bases between. DNA of the CDR3: TGTGCCAGCAGCTTAATTCCGGGGAATACGGCGCAGTATTTT. Translating gives CASSLIPGNTAQYF.

This CDR3 reads CASSPGYNEQFF. The CDR3 bases are TGTGCCAGCAGCCCCGGGTACAATGAGCAGTTCTTC. The V gene is TRBV13, the J gene TRBJ2-1; D is undetermined. This CDR3 comprises 12 residues. CDR1 PRHDT and CDR2 FYEKMQ come from the germline V gene (reference sequence). The V end was cut by 5 bases, the J end by 4 bases, with 6 bases between.

The chain carries TRBV7-3 and TRBJ2-7; TRBD1 agrees at 8 bases. The CDR3 has 15 residues. Losses at the gene ends were 1 base for V and 4 bases for J; bases not matched to a gene: 6. Germline V lookup: CDR1 SGHTA, CDR2 FQGTGA. The CDR3 coding sequence is TGTGCCAGCAGCTTAATGTCAGGGGGCCGGTACGAGCAGTACTTC. Translated, it gives CASSLMSGGRYEQYF.

This clone was counted many times. The rearrangement uses TRBV30 and TRBJ1-2; tentative D call: TRBD1 (6 bases). The germline V gene encodes CDR1 GTSNPN and CDR2 SVGIG (reference sequence). CDR3 length: 13 amino acids. Trimming pared 3 bases from V and 5 bases from J, leaving 13 bases between. CDR3 coding DNA: TGTGCCTGGAGCCTCGGACAGATGTATGGCTACACCTTC. It specifies CAWSLGQMYGYTF. Variable domain in full (rest from reference TRBV30 and TRBJ1-2): SQTIHQWPATLVQPVGSPLSLECTVEGTSNPNLYWYRQAAGRGLQLLFYSVGIGQISSEVPQNLSASRPQDRQFILSSKKLLLSDSGFYLCAWSLGQMYGYTFGSGTRLTVV.

This chain connects TRBV9 to TRBJ1-6; 7 positions match TRBD1. CDR3 length: 15 residues. CDR1 and CDR2 from the germline V gene are SGDLS and YYNGEE. The V and J ends lost 4 bases and 10 bases, in that order; junction bases with no gene match: 11. CDR3 bases: TGTGCCAGCAGCTTGGGACAGCGGTTTATCTCACCCCTCCACTTT. This encodes CASSLGQRFISPLHF. Full variable domain (missing parts from reference TRBV9 and TRBJ1-6): DSGVTQTPKHLITATGQRVTLRCSPRSGDLSVYWYQQSLDQGLQFLIQYYNGEERAKGNILERFSAQQFPDLHSELNLSSLELGDSALYFCASSLGQRFISPLHFGNGTRLTVT.

The genes are TRBV20-1 and TRBJ1-1; possible D gene TRBD1, 6 bases. CDR1 and CDR2 from the germline V gene are DFQATT and SNEGSKA (reference sequence). The CDR3 has 11 residues. Trimming left V 3 bases short and J 7 bases short, with 9 bases between. CDR3 nucleotides: TGCAGTGCTAGGGCGGACAGTGAAGCTTTCTTT. Residues: CSARADSEAFF.